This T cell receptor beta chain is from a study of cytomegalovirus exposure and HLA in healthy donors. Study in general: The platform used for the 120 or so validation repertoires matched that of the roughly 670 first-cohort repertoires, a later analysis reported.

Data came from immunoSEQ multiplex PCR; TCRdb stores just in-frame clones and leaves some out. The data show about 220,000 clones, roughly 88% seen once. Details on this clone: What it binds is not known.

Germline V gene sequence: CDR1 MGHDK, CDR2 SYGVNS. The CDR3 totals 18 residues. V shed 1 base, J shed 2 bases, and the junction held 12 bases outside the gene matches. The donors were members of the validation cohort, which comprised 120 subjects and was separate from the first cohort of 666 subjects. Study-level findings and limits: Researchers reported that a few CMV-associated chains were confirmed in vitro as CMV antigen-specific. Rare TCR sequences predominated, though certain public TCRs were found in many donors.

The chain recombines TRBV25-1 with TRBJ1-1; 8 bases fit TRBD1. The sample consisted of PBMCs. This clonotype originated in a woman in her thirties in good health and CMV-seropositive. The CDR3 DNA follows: TGTGCCAGCAGTGAATCCCGCCCAGGGGGCGGGGGTAACACTGAAGCTTTCTTT. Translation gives CASSESRPGGGGNTEAFF.